The 17 T cell receptor beta chains reported below all come from one sample, sequenced in a study of T cells expressing NK-cell markers. From the 5' RACE reads, TCRdb lists one entry per CDR3 protein and no DNA. Found here are 150,000 or so distinct CDR3 sequences; the top ten clones hold over 35%. Sequencing input: blood T cells: a sorted CD56 or NKG2C T cell subset, CD4+ or CD8+ T cells, or bulk PBMC T cells (not recorded which). These receptors came from a woman aged 45-60 years in good health.

This chain connects TRBV3-1 to TRBJ1-1; the D gene TCRdb calls, TRBD1, cannot be checked with no DNA. Germline CDR1 is LGHDT and CDR2 is YNNKEL (reference sequence). The CDR3 covers 17 residues. The CDR3 is CASSPGTGVFIGTEAFF.

The V gene is TRBV24-1, the J gene TRBJ1-2; TCRdb returns TRBD1, unconfirmable since there is no DNA. The CDR3 runs 14 residues. The germline CDR1 and CDR2 sequences are KGHDR and SFDVKD. The CDR3 reads CATSEGDGNYGYTF.

The chain is built from TRBV15 and TRBJ2-3. The CDR3 is 12 residues long. Germline V gene data show CDR1 as LNHNV and CDR2 as YYDKDF (reference sequence). The CDR3 loop is CATSRGGDTQYF.

This chain connects TRBV7-9 to TRBJ2-1. The CDR3 contains 13 residues. CDR1 is SEHNR and CDR2 is FQNEAQ in the germline V gene (reference sequence). This CDR3 is CASELADHNEQFF.

The chain is built from TRBV2 and TRBJ2-3; the TCRdb D gene call, TRBD1, has no DNA to confirm it. This CDR3 is built from 15 residues. Germline V gives CDR1 SNHLY, CDR2 FYNNEI. CDR3 residues: CASSGRQGRTDTQYF.

The chain links TRBV10-3 to TRBJ2-2; TCRdb proposes TRBD2, but this gene call is untestable without DNA. This CDR3 is 21 amino acids long. CDR1 is ENHRY, CDR2 SYGVKD, per germline. CDR3 sequence: CAIPLAGVPEPTYANTGELFF.

The gene calls are TRBV14 and TRBJ2-2; TCRdb's assignment of TRBD1 cannot be checked, as there is no DNA. The length of the CDR3 is 14 residues. Germline CDR1 and CDR2: SGHDN and FVKESK. CDR3 in amino acids: CASTAGPLSGELFF. The complete variable domain, with remaining parts taken from reference TRBV14 and TRBJ2-2, reads EAGVTQFPSHSVIEKGQTVTLRCDPISGHDNLYWYRRVMGKEIKFLLHFVKESKQDESGMPNNRFLAERTGGTYSTLKVQPAELEDSGVYFCASTAGPLSGELFFGEGSRLTVL.

CDR3 protein: CASESGNNNEQFF. This chain joins TRBV10-2 and TRBJ2-1; TCRdb's D call, TRBD2, is unchecked because there is no DNA. This CDR3 contains 13 residues. Germline V gene data show CDR1 as WSHSY and CDR2 as SAAADI.

CDR3: CASSLGLSLLAKNIQYF. The V call is TRBV7-8, the J call TRBJ2-4. Germline V gives CDR1 SGHVS, CDR2 FQNEAQ. The CDR3 sequence is 17 residues long.

This chain connects TRBV4-1 to TRBJ2-3; TCRdb reports TRBD1, a call that lacks DNA to check it against. CDR3 size: 18 residues. Per the germline V gene, CDR1 is MGHRA and CDR2 is YSYEKL. The CDR3 spells CASSQLERGGESTDTQYF.

This sequence joins TRBV10-2 and TRBJ1-6. The CDR3 runs to 12 residues. Germline values: CDR1 WSHSY, CDR2 SAAADI. CDR3 in amino acids: CASSGDNSPLHF.

The genes are TRBV12-3 or TRBV12-4 and TRBJ1-3. The CDR3 has 12 residues. CDR3 sequence reads: CASGSGGNTIYF.

CDR3: CASSPHPGTGSHEQFF. The chain employs TRBV12-3 or TRBV12-4 and TRBJ2-1; the D call of TRBD1 rests on TCRdb alone, since no DNA is present to check it. This CDR3 comprises 16 residues.

The chain recombines TRBV2 with TRBJ1-5; TCRdb returns TRBD1, unconfirmable since there is no DNA. Germline V lookup: CDR1 SNHLY, CDR2 FYNNEI. The CDR3 loop spans 14 amino acids. CDR3 in amino acids: CASTRRYSNQPQHF.

The chain links TRBV29-1 to TRBJ1-1. The CDR3 runs 15 residues. Per the germline V gene, CDR1 is SQVTM and CDR2 is ANQGSEA. The CDR3 loop is CSDHTLYKVNTEAFF.

The chain has TRBV2 and TRBJ1-1; TCRdb lists TRBD1, though no DNA is available to test this call. CDR3 length: 11 residues. Looked up from germline, CDR1 is SNHLY and CDR2 is FYNNEI. The CDR3 loop reads CARNRDTEAFF.

V and J are TRBV29-1 and TRBJ2-2. Germline CDR1 is SQVTM and CDR2 is ANQGSEA. The CDR3 runs to 11 residues. CDR3 amino acids: CSVQRAGELFF.